This TCR beta chain was captured in a study of cytomegalovirus exposure and HLA in healthy donors. Study in general: A data release that came early held roughly 85 million unique TCRs from HLA-typed donors.

V was cut by 3 bases and J by 1 base, with 9 bases left in between. The CDR3 runs to 14 residues. Germline CDR1 and CDR2: SGHNT and YENEEA. PCR was performed using 60 Vbeta and 13 Jbeta primers. Clones were read by immunoSEQ multiplex PCR, and TCRdb kept only the in-frame ones, dropping some. The sample includes 200,000 to 300,000 clones, roughly 82% of them seen just once. The sample comprised PBMCs. V is TRBV11-3 and J is TRBJ1-1; D may be TRBD1 (6 bases). This clonotype originated in a woman between 35 and 50 years old in good health and CMV-seropositive. CDR3 protein: CASSFLTGNTEAFF. CDR3 DNA sequence: TGTGCCAGCAGCTTCCTGACAGGGAACACTGAAGCTTTCTTT. Filled out from reference TRBV11-3 and TRBJ1-1, the complete variable domain reads EAGVVQSPRYKIIEKKQPVAFWCNPISGHNTLYWYLQNLGQGPELLIRYENEEAVDDSQLPKDRFSAERLKGVDSTLKIQPAELGDSAVYLCASSFLTGNTEAFFGQGTRLTVV.